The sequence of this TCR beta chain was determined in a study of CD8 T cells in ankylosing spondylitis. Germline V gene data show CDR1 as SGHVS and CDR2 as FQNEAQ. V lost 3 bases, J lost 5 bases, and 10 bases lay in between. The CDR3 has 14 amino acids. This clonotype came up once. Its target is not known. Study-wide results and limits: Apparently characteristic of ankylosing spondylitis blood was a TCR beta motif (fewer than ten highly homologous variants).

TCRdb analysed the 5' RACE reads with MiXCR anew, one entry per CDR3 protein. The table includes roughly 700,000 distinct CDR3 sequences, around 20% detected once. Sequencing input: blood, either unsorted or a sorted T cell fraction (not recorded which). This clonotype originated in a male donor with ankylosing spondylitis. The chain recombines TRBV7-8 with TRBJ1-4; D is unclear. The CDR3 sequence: CASSFRLVNEKLFF. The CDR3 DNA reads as TGTGCCAGCAGCTTTAGGCTAGTCAATGAAAAACTGTTTTTT.